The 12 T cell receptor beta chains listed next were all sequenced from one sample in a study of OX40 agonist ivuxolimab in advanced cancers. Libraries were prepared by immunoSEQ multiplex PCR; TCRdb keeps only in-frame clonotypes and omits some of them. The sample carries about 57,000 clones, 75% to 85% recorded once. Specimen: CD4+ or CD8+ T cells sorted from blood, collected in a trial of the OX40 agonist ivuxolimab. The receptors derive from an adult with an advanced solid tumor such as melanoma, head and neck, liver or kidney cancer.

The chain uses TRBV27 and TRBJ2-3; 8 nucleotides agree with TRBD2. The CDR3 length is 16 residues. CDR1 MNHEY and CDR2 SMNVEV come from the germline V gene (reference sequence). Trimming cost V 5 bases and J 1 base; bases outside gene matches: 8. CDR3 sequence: CASSLSGGGGTDTQYF. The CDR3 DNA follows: TGTGCCAGCAGTCTGTCCGGGGGGGGCGGCACAGATACGCAGTATTTT.

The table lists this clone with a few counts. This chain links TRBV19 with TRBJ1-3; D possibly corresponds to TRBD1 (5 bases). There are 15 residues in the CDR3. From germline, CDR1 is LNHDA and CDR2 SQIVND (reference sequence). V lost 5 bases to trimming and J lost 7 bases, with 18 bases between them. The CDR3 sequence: CASSPQRDSGNTIYF. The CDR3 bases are TGTGCCAGTAGTCCACAAAGAGACAGTGGCAACACCATATATTTT.

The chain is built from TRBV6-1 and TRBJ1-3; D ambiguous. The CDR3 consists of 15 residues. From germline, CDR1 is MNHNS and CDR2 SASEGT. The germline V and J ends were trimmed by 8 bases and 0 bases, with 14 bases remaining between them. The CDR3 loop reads CASQRGSRSGNTIYF. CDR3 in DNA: TGTGCCAGCCAAAGAGGCAGTCGCTCTGGAAACACCATATATTTT.

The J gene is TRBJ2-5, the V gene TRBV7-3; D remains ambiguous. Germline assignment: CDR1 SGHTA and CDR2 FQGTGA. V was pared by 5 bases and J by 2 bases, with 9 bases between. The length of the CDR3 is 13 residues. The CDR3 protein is CASSQGQQETQYF. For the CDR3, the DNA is TGTGCCAGCAGCCAAGGGCAACAAGAGACCCAGTACTTC.

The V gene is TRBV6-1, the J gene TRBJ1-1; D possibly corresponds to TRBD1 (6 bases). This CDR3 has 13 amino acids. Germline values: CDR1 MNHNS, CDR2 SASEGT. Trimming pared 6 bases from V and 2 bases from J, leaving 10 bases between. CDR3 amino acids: CASRTGFNTEAFF. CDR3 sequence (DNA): TGTGCCAGCAGGACAGGTTTTAACACTGAAGCTTTCTTT.

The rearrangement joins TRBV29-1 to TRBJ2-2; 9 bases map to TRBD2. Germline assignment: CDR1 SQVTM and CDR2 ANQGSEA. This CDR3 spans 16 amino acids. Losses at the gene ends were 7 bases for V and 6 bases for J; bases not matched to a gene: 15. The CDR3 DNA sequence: TGCAGCGGGTCATTCCCGGGACTAGCCGATGCCGGGGAGCTGTTTTTT. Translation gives CSGSFPGLADAGELFF.

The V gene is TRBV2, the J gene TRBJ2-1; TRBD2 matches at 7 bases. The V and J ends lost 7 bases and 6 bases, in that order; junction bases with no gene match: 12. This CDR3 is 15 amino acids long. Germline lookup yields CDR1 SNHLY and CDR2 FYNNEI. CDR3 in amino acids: CASIRTARTSNEQFF. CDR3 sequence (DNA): TGTGCCAGCATACGGACGGCCCGGACTAGCAATGAGCAGTTCTTC.

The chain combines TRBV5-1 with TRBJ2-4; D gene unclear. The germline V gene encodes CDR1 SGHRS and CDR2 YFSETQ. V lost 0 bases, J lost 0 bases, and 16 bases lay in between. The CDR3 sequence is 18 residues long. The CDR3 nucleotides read TGCGCCAGCAGCTTGGGTAGGAGTGACCTTTTAGCCAAAAACATTCAGTACTTC. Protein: CASSLGRSDLLAKNIQYF. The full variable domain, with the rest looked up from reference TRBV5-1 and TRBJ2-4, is KAGVTQTPRYLIKTRGQQVTLSCSPISGHRSVSWYQQTPGQGLQFLFEYFSETQRNKGNFPGRFSGRQFSNSRSEMNVSTLELGDSALYLCASSLGRSDLLAKNIQYFGAGTRLSVL.

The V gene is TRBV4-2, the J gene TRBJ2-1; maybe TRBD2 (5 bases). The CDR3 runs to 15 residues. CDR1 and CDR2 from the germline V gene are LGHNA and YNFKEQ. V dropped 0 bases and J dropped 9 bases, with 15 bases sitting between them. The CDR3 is CASSQDPASRGEQFF. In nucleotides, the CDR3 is TGTGCCAGCAGCCAAGATCCCGCATCCCGGGGTGAGCAGTTCTTC.

CDR3 region: CASSLDRAGELFF. In DNA, the CDR3 is TGTGCCAGCAGCTTGGACAGGGCCGGGGAGCTGTTTTTT. V and J are TRBV11-2 and TRBJ2-2; TRBD1 matches 8 bases. The CDR3 spans 13 residues. Germline V gene sequence: CDR1 SGHAT, CDR2 FQNNGV. V was clipped by 3 bases and J by 6 bases; unmatched bases: 0. Full variable domain (rest looked up from reference TRBV11-2 and TRBJ2-2): EAGVAQSPRYKIIEKRQSVAFWCNPISGHATLYWYQQILGQGPKLLIQFQNNGVVDDSQLPKDRFSAERLKGVDSTLKIQPAKLEDSAVYLCASSLDRAGELFFGEGSRLTVL.

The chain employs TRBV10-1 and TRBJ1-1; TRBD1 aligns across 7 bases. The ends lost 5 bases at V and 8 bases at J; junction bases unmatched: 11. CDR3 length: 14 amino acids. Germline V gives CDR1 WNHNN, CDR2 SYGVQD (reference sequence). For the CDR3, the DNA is TGCGCCAGCAGTAAGATTGAGGGGGCTAGCGAAGCTTTCTTT. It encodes CASSKIEGASEAFF.

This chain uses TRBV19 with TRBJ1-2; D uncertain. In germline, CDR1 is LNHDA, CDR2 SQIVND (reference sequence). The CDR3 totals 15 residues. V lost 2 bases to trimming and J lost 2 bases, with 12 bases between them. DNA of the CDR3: TGTGCCAGTAGTATAAGTGGCTCGGGCAACTATGGCTACACCTTC. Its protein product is CASSISGSGNYGYTF.